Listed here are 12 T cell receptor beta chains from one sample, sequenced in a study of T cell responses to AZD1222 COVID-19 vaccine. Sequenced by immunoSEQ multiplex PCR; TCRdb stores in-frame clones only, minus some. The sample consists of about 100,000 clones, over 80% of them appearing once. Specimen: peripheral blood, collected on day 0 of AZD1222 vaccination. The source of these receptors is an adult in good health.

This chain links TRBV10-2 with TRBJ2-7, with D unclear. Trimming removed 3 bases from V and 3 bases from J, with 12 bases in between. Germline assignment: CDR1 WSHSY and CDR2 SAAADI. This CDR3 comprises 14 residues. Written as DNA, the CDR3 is TGCGCCAGCAGTGAAAGTCGAAATATCTACGAGCAGTACTTC. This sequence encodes CASSESRNIYEQYF.

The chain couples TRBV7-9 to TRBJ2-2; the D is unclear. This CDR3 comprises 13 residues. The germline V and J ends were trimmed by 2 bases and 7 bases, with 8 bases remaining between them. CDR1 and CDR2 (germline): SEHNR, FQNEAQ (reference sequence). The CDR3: CASSLMGYGELFF. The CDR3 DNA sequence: TGTGCCAGCAGCTTAATGGGGTACGGGGAGCTGTTTTTT.

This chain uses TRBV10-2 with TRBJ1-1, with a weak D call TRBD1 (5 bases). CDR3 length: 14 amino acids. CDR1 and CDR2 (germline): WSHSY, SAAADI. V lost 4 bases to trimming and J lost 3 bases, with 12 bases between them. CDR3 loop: CASSGGARYTEAFF. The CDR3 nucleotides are TGCGCCAGCAGTGGTGGGGCGCGTTACACTGAAGCTTTCTTT.

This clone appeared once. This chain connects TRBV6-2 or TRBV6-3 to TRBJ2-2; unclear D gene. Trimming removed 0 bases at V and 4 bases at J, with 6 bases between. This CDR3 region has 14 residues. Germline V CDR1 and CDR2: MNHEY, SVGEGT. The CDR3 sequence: CASSYSASTGELFF. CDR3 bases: TGTGCCAGCAGTTACTCGGCCAGCACCGGGGAGCTGTTTTTT.

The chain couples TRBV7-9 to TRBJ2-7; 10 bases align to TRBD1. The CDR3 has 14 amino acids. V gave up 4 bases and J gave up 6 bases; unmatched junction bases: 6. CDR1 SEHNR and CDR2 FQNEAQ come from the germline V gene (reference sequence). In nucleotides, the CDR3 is TGTGCCAGCAGCTGGGGACAGGGGCTCGGCGAGCAGTACTTC. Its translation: CASSWGQGLGEQYF.

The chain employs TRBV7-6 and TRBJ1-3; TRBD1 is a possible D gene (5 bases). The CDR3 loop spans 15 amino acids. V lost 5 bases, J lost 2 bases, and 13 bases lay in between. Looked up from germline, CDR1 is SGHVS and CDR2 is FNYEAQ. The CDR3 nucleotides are TGTGCCAGCAGCCGCCTGGGGGGGGCTGGAAACACCATATATTTT. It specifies CASSRLGGAGNTIYF.

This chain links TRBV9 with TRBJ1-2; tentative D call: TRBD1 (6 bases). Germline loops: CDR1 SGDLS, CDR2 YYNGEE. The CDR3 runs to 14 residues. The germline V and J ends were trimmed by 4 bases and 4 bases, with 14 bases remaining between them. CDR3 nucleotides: TGTGCCAGCAGCCAAAACAGGGCTCCCTATGGCTACACCTTC. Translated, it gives CASSQNRAPYGYTF.

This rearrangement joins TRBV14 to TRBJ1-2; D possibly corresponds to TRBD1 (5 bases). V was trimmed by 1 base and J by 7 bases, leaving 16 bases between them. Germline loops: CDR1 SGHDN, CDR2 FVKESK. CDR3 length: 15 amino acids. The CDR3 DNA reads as TGTGCCAGCAGCCAAGTCCATCAGGGAGTGAGTGGCTACACCTTC. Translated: CASSQVHQGVSGYTF.

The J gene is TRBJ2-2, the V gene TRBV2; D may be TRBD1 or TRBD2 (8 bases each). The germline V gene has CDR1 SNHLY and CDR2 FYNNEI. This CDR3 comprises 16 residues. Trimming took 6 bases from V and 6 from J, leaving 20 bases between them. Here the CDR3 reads CASRPRGRGDPGELFF. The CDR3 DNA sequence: TGTGCCAGCAGGCCCAGGGGGCGGGGGGATCCCGGGGAGCTGTTTTTT.

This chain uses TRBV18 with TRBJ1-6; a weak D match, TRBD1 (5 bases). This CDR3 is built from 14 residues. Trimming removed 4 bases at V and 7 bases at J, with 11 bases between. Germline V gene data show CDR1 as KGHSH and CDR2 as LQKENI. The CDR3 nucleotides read TGTGCCAGCTCACTTCGACAGAGAAATTCACCCCTCCACTTT. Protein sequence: CASSLRQRNSPLHF.

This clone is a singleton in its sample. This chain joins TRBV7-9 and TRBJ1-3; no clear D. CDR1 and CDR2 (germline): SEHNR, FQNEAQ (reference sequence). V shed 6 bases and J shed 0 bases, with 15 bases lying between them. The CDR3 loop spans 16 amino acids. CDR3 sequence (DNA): TGTGCCAGCAGAATAAACGGAGATAACTCTGGAAACACCATATATTTT. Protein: CASRINGDNSGNTIYF.

The CDR3 spells CASSLAFGNTIYF. CDR3 bases: TGTGCCAGCAGCTTGGCCTTCGGAAACACCATATATTTT. The V and J genes are TRBV7-9 and TRBJ1-3; D gene unclear. The germline gives CDR1 SEHNR, CDR2 FQNEAQ (reference sequence). This CDR3 region has 13 residues. Trimming cost V 3 bases and J 4 bases, with 7 bases left between them.